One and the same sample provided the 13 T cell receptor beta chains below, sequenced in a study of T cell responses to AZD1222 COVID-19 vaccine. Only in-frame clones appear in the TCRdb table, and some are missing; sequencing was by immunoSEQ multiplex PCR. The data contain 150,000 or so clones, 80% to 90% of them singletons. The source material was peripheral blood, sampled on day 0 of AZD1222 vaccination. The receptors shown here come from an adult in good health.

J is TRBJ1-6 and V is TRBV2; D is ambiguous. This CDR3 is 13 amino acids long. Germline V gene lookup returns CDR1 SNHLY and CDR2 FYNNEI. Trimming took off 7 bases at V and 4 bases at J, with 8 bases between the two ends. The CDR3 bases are TGTGCCAGCACGGATCAATATAATTCACCCCTCCACTTT. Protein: CASTDQYNSPLHF.

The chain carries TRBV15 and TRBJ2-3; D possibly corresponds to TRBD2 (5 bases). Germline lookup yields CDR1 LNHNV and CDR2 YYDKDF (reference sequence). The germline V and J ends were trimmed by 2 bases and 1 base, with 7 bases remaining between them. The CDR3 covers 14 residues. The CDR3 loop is CATSRNSGTDTQYF. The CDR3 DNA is TGTGCCACCAGCAGAAATAGCGGCACAGATACGCAGTATTTT. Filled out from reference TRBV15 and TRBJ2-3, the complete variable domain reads DAMVIQNPRYQVTQFGKPVTLSCSQTLNHNVMYWYQQKSSQAPKLLFHYYDKDFNNEADTPDNFQSRRPNTSFCFLDIRSPGLGDTAMYLCATSRNSGTDTQYFGPGTRLTVL.

This chain's CDR3 is CASSSAGTDTQYF. The CDR3 region has the DNA TGCGCCAGCAGCTCGGCGGGCACAGATACGCAGTATTTT. The chain links TRBV5-1 to TRBJ2-3; D not resolved. V was shortened by 3 bases and J by 1 base, with 6 bases between the two germline ends. CDR3 length: 13 residues. Germline V CDR1 and CDR2: SGHRS, YFSETQ.

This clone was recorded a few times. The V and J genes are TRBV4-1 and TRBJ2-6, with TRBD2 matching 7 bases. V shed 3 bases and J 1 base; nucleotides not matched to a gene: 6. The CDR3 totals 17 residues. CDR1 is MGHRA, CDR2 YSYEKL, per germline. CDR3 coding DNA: TGCGCCAGCAGCCAGGGACCGGGAGGATCTGGGGCCAACGTCCTGACTTTC. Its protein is CASSQGPGGSGANVLTF.

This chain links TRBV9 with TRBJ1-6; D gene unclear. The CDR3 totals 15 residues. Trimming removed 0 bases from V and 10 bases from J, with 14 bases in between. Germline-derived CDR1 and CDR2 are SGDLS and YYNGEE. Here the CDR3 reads CASSVGSGQRSPLHF. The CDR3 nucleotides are TGTGCCAGCAGCGTAGGATCAGGTCAACGATCACCCCTCCACTTT.

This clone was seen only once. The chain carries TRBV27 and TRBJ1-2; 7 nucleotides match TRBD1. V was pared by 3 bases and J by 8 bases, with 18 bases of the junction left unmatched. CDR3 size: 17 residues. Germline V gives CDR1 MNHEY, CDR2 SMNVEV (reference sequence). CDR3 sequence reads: CASSLRRVQGQPGGYTF. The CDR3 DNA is TGTGCCAGCAGTTTGAGGAGGGTTCAGGGACAGCCGGGGGGCTACACCTTC.

CDR3: CASSQERTGVSPLHF. The CDR3 DNA follows: TGCGCCAGCAGCCAAGAGAGGACAGGGGTTTCACCCCTCCACTTT. J is TRBJ1-6 and V is TRBV4-3; 9 nucleotides match TRBD1. V lost 0 bases, J lost 9 bases, and 3 bases stayed unmatched. The CDR3 runs 15 residues. Germline V gives CDR1 LGHNA, CDR2 YSLEER.

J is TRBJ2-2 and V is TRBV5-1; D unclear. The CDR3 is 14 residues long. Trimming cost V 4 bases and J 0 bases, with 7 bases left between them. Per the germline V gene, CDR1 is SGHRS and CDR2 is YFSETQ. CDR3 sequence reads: CASSPEPNTGELFF. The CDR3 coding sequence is TGCGCCAGCAGCCCTGAACCGAACACCGGGGAGCTGTTTTTT.

The CDR3: CASSSSVLAGGYEQYF. The CDR3 bases are TGTGCCAGCAGCTCGTCCGTTCTAGCGGGAGGCTACGAGCAGTACTTC. The chain has TRBV7-2 and TRBJ2-7, with 11 bases matching TRBD2. Looked up from germline, CDR1 is SGHTA and CDR2 is FQGNSA. The V segment lost 4 bases and the J segment 3 bases; nucleotides outside the gene matches: 8. CDR3 length equals 16 residues.

For the CDR3, the DNA is TGTGCCAGCAGACCCCGACAGGGAAGTGGAACTGAAGCTTTCTTT. Translation gives CASRPRQGSGTEAFF. V gene TRBV2 combines with J gene TRBJ1-1, with TRBD1 matching 7 bases. The trim removed 6 bases at V and 5 bases at J, leaving 12 bases unmatched. Germline CDR1 reads SNHLY; CDR2 reads FYNNEI. The CDR3 has 15 residues.

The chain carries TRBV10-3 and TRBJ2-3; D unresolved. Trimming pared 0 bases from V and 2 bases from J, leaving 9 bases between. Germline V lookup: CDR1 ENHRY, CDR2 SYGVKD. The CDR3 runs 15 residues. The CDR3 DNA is TGTGCCATCAGTGAGTCTTCTCCGTCCACAGATACGCAGTATTTT. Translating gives CAISESSPSTDTQYF.

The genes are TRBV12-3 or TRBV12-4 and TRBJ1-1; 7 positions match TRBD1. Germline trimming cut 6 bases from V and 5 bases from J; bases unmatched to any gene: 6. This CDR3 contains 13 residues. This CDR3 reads CASSRQQGTEAFF. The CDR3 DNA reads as TGTGCCAGCAGCCGTCAACAGGGGACTGAAGCTTTCTTT.

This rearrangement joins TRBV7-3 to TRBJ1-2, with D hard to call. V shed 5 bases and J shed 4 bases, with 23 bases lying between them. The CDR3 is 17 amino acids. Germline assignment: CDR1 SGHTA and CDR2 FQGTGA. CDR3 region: CASSPGLGEGEAYGYTF. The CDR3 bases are TGTGCCAGCAGCCCCGGGCTCGGGGAGGGTGAAGCCTATGGCTACACCTTC.